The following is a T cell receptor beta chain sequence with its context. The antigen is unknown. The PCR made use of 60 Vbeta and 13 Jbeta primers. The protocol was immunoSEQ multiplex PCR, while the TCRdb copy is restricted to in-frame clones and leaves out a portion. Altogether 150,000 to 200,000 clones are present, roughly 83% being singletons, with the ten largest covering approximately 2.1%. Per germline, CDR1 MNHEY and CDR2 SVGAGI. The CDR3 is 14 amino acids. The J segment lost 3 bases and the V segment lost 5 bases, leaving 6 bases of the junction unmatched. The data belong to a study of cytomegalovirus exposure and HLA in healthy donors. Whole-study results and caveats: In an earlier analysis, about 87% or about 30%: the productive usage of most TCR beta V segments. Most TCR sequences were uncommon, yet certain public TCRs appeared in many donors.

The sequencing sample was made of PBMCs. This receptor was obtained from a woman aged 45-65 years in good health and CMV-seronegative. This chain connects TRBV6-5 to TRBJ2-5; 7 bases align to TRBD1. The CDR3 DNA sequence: TGTGCCAGCAGTCCCCCGGGACAGAAAGAGACCCAGTACTTC. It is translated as CASSPPGQKETQYF.